Described below is a single T cell receptor (beta chain) sequence and its context. The sample belongs to a study of cytomegalovirus exposure and HLA in healthy donors. CDR1 and CDR2 (germline): SGHDT, YYEEEE. CDR3 length: 15 amino acids. J gave up 8 bases and V 0 bases, and 3 bases lay outside the gene matches. PCR was performed using 60 Vbeta and 13 Jbeta primers. Using immunoSEQ multiplex PCR, the repertoire was profiled, and TCRdb retains in-frame clones only, with some absent. The sample lists under 130,000 clones, around four fifths occurring once. The sample taken for sequencing was PBMCs. The receptor was isolated from a man aged 25 to 45 in good health and CMV-seronegative. The chain has TRBV5-6 and TRBJ2-2; 11 bases fit TRBD1. The CDR3 is CASSLGTGGPGELFF. CDR3 sequence (DNA): TGTGCCAGCAGCTTGGGGACAGGGGGCCCTGGGGAGCTGTTTTTT.